This T cell receptor beta chain originates from a study of blood T cell repertoires in COVID-19. About the study: Acute-phase and convalescent COVID-19 samples originated in the United States, Italy and Spain.

Method: immunoSEQ multiplex PCR; TCRdb's copy keeps in-frame clones and lacks some. The table lists some 52,000 clones, roughly 91% of them singletons. J was trimmed by 3 bases and V by 3 bases; bases with no gene match: 4. Germline CDR1 and CDR2: LNHDA and SQIVND (reference sequence). The CDR3 spans 14 residues. The sample holds one count of this clone. Sequencing was performed on peripheral blood. The TCR was taken from a human donor in a cohort sampled during active COVID-19. This chain connects TRBV19 to TRBJ2-7, with TRBD2 matching 8 bases. Written as DNA, the CDR3 is TGTGCCAGTAGTATGACAGCGGGAGACTACGAGCAGTACTTC. It yields the protein CASSMTAGDYEQYF.